This T cell receptor beta chain was documented in a study of CD8 T cells in Susac syndrome (dated by TCRdb to the late 2010s). Regarding the study in general: Among the Susac syndrome patients who were sequenced, clinically active disease was present in about six and clinical remission was observed in about eight. Susac syndrome patients were therapy-naive, on corticosteroids (some also receiving IVIg), or on IVIg alone at blood withdrawal. Repertoire sequencing was used to test whether CD8+ T cell activation and differentiation in Susac syndrome was antigen driven.

V is reduced by 6 bases and J by 10 bases, leaving a spacing of 19 bases between them. CDR1 and CDR2, looked up from the germline V gene (reference sequence), are DFQATT and SNEGSKA. Taken from cysteine to phenylalanine, the CDR3 has 14 residues. The read is trimmed to its CDR3 DNA, 42 bases read in frame from base 1. Concerning this clonotype itself: No antigen is known for it. The record has no base qualities; no much larger clone is one base away.

What the authors observed across the whole study: In the CD4+ T cell repertoire of Susac syndrome patients, clonal expansion was not detected. The TCR sequencing and HLA analysis was acknowledged to have included a relatively small number of individuals.

RNA was extracted with the RNeasy kit and about 0.5 to 1 ug was reverse transcribed using random hexamers. The immunoSEQ multiplex PCR assay, covering 54 Vbeta and 13 Jbeta segments, was used to amplify TCR beta CDR3 regions. To correct PCR amplification bias, a synthetic template baseline was used for both primer optimization and computational correction. As for the authors' bioinformatics: Only productive sequences were kept, with reads annotated to V, D and J genes according to IMGT and analyzed in immunoSEQ Analyzer. Clonality was calculated as one minus the Shannon entropy normalized by log2 of the number of productive unique sequences. For each patient and control, public and private clones were evaluated within the 100 most prevalent clones. Clones were defined as Susac-specific if absent from the healthy and MS cohorts, from 1052 published viral clones and from other ImmuneACCESS disease sequences. TCRdb reanalyzed the raw reads on its own, using fastp at Q25 for trimming and MiXCR for clone calling, and kept in-frame beta chains. CDR3 protein duplicates are merged, each entry listing the most common genes and DNA. The authors' filters were not applied to this entry. The sample profile shows about 150,000 distinct CDR3 sequences; about 95% of them were found once. The ten largest make up about 0.17% of the sample.

High-throughput TCR beta sequencing profiled peripheral blood CD8+ and CD4+ T cells from healthy donors, Susac syndrome patients and multiple sclerosis patients. Susac syndrome patients met recently defined diagnostic criteria for definite or probable disease. Bulk CD8+ and CD4+ T cells were purified by magnetic negative isolation, whereas CD8+ TEMRA cells were enriched by FACS. Blood was collected in EDTA tubes and processed within 24 hours, with PBMCs isolated through density gradient centrifugation. PBMCs intended for TCR sequencing were cryopreserved in liquid nitrogen and were subsequently thawed in a 37 degrees C water bath. Purity of sorted or isolated CD4+, CD8+ and CD8+ TEMRA cells was at least 90%.

The TCR was taken from a human donor with Susac syndrome. Material: CD4+ T cells from PBMCs. This receptor chain uses TRBV20-1 and TRBJ1-6, with no confidently assigned D gene. The CDR3 reads as follows: CSAPLRQALSPLHF. The sequence in DNA is TGCAGTGCCCCTCTCCGGCAGGCCCTGTCACCCCTCCACTTT.